This T cell receptor (beta chain) emerged from a study of blood T cell repertoires in COVID-19. Study-wide context: Samples taken during acute and convalescent COVID-19 were collected in the United States, Italy and Spain. Nucleic acid was either cDNA or gDNA, and it came from T cells, B-cell-depleted T cells, or PBMCs.

Original processing methods: By means of reference gene primer amplification, nucleated cell counts were estimated. TCRdb's table, derived via immunoSEQ multiplex PCR, lists solely in-frame clones and lacks some. That table furnishes V, J and clone size, whereas the DNA furnished D and trimming. The sample carries around 100,000 clones, approximately 80% recorded once. The CDR3 totals 16 residues. V was cut by 4 bases and J by 5 bases, with 20 bases left in between. The germline V gene encodes CDR1 SEHNR and CDR2 FQNEAQ (reference sequence). The V and J genes are TRBV7-9 and TRBJ2-5, with D possibly TRBD1 on 6 matching bases. The sequence was collected from a woman aged 70-85 years with acute or convalescent COVID-19. The sample taken for sequencing was peripheral blood. The CDR3 DNA sequence: TGTGCCAGCAGCTATGGGTTCAGGGGAGAGGGGGAGACCCAGTACTTC. Its translation is CASSYGFRGEGETQYF.